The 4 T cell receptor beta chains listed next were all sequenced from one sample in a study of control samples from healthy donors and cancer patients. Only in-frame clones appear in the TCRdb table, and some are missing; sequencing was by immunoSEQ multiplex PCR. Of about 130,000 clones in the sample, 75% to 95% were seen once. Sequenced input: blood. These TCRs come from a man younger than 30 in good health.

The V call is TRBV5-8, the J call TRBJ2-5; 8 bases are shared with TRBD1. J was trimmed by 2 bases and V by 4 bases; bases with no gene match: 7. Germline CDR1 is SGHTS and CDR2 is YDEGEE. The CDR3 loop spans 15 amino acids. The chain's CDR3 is CASSQGTGKQETQYF. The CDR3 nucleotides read TGTGCCAGCAGCCAGGGGACAGGAAAACAAGAGACCCAGTACTTC.

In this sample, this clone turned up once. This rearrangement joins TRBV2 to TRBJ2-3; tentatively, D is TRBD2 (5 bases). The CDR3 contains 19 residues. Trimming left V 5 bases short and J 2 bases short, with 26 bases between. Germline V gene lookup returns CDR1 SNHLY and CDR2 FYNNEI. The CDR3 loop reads CASSRPLSGDLPNTDTQYF. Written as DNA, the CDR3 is TGTGCCAGCAGTAGGCCCCTAAGCGGAGATTTACCAAACACAGATACGCAGTATTTT. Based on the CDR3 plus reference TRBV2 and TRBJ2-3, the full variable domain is EPEVTQTPSHQVTQMGQEVILRCVPISNHLYFYWYRQILGQKVEFLVSFYNNEISEKSEIFDDQFSVERPDGSNFTLKIRSTKLEDSAMYFCASSRPLSGDLPNTDTQYFGPGTRLTVL.

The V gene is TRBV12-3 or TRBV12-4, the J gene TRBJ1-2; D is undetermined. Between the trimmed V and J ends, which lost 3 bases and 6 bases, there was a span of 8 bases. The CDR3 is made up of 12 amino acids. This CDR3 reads CASSLARNGYTF. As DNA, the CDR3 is TGTGCCAGCAGTTTGGCCCGGAATGGCTACACCTTC.

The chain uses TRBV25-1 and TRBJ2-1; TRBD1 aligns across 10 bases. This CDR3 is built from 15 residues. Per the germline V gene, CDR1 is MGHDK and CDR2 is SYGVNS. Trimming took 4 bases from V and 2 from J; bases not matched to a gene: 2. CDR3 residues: CASSAGTGAYNEQFF. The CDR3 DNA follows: TGTGCCAGCAGTGCCGGGACAGGGGCCTACAATGAGCAGTTCTTC.